What follows describes a single T cell receptor beta chain. Repertoires were generated with immunoSEQ multiplex PCR, while TCRdb's copy carries only in-frame clones and drops some. The table records roughly 52,000 clones, approximately 96% of them present only once. The germline V gene has CDR1 SNHLY and CDR2 FYNNEI. This CDR3 is built from 17 residues. V lost 3 bases and J lost 3; bases outside the gene matches: 10. The data belong to a study of control samples from healthy donors and cancer patients. The J gene is TRBJ1-5, the V gene TRBV2; TRBD1 matches 8 bases. The specimen was blood. The receptor was derived from a woman under 40 in good health. The CDR3 sequence: CASSEGTGKAFNQPQHF. CDR3 bases: TGTGCCAGCAGTGAGGGGACAGGAAAAGCCTTCAATCAGCCCCAGCATTTT.